This T cell receptor beta chain comes out of a study of blood T cell repertoires in COVID-19. Study information: The United States, Italy and Spain provided the acute and convalescent COVID-19 samples. T cells, B-cell-depleted T cells, or PBMCs provided the cDNA or gDNA that served as material.

Per the authors' pipeline: The authors estimated nucleated cell counts from reference gene primer amplification. Assay: immunoSEQ multiplex PCR; the TCRdb copy retains only in-frame clones and omits some. The V and J calls and clone size were taken over from that table, and D and trimming were inferred from the DNA. There are some 220,000 clones in the sample; over 80% occur only once, and around 6.8% lies in the top ten. The germline V gene encodes CDR1 MDHEN and CDR2 SYDVKM. This CDR3 has 13 amino acids. Trimming removed 3 bases from V and 17 bases from J; junction bases left unmatched: 5. The specimen was peripheral blood. The TCR originated in a woman aged 55-70 years with active or convalescent COVID-19. The genes are TRBV28 and TRBJ1-6; 12 positions match TRBD1. The CDR3 loop is CASSLGDRGLIHF. The CDR3 DNA reads TGTGCCAGCAGTTTGGGGGACAGGGGGCTTATCCACTTT.